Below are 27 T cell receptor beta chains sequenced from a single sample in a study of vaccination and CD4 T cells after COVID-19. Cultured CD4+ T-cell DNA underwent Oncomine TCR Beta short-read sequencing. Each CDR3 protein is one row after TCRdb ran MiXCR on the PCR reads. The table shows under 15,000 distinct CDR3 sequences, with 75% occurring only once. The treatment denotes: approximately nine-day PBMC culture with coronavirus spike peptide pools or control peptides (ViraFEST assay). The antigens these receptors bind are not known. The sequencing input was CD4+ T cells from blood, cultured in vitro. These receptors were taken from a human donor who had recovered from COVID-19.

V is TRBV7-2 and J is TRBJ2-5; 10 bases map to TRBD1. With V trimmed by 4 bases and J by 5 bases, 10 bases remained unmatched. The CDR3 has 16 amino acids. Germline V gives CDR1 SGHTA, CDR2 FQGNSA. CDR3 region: CASSSLGGTGVETQYF. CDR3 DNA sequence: TGTGCCAGCAGCTCGCTCGGCGGGACAGGGGTGGAGACCCAGTACTTC.

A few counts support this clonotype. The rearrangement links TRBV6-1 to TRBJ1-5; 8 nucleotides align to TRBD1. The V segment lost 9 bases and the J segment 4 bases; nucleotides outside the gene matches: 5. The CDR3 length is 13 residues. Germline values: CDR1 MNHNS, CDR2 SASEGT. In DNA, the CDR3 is TGTGCCAGTGACAGGGGACTAAATCAGCCCCAGCATTTT. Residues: CASDRGLNQPQHF.

As DNA, the CDR3 is TGTGCCAGCAGCCAGTTGGGGACAGGGAGCTACGAGCAGTACTTC. Translated, it gives CASSQLGTGSYEQYF. The chain links TRBV4-2 to TRBJ2-7, with 9 bases identical to TRBD1. Trimming cost V 3 bases and J 3 bases; bases outside gene matches: 6. This CDR3 spans 15 amino acids. CDR1 LGHNA and CDR2 YNFKEQ come from the germline V gene.

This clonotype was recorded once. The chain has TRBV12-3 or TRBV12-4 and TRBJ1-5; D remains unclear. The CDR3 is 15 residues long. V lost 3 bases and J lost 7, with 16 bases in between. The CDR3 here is CASSFAAIAHQPQHF. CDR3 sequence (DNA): TGTGCCAGCAGTTTCGCGGCGATAGCCCACCAGCCCCAGCATTTT.

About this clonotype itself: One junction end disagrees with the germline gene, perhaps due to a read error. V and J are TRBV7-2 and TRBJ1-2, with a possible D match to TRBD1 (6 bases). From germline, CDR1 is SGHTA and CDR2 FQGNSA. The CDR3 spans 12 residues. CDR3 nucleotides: TGTGCCAGCAGCTTAAGGGGGGCAAGTCCCAACTTC. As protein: CASSLRGASPNF.

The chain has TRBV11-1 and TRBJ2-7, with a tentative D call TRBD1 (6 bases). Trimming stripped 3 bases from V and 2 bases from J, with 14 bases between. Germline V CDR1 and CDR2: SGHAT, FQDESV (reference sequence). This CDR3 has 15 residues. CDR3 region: CASSLMGARAYEQYF. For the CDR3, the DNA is TGTGCCAGCAGCTTGATGGGGGCTAGAGCCTACGAGCAGTACTTC. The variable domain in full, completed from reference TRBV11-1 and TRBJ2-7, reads EAEVAQSPRYKITEKSQAVAFWCDPISGHATLYWYRQILGQGPELLVQFQDESVVDDSQLPKDRFSAERLKGVDSTLKIQPAELGDSAMYLCASSLMGARAYEQYFGPGTRLTVT.

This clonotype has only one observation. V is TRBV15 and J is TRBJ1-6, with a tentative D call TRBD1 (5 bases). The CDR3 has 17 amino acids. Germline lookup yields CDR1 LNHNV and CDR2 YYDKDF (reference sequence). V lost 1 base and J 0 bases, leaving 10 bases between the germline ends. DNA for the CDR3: TGTGCCACCAGCAGAGGTGGGGGAAGCTCCTATAATTCACCCCTCCACTTT. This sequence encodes CATSRGGGSSYNSPLHF.

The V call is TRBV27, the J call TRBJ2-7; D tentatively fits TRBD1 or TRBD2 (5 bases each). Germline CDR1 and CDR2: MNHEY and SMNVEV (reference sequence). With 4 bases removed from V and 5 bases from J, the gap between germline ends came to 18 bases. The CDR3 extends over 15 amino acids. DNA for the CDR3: TGTGCCAGCAGTTGGGGACCAGGACAAACTAACGAGCAGTACTTC. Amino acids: CASSWGPGQTNEQYF.

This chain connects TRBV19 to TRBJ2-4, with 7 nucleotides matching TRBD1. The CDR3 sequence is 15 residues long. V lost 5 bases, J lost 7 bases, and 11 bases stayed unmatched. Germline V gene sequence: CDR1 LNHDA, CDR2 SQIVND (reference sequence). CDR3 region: CASSVTGTAANIQYF. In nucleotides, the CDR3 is TGTGCCAGTAGTGTAACCGGGACAGCCGCCAACATTCAGTACTTC.

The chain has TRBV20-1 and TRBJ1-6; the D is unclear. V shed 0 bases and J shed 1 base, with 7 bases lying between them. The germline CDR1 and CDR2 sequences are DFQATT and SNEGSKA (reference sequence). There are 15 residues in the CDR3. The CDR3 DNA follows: TGCAGTGCTAGAGATGAGGGTTCCTATAATTCACCCCTCCACTTT. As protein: CSARDEGSYNSPLHF.

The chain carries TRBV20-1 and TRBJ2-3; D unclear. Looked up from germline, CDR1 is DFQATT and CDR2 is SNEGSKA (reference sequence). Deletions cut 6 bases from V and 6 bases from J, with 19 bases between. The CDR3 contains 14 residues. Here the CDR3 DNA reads TGCAGTGCCCCCCCGACGGGTCACGCTGATACGCAGTATTTT. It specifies CSAPPTGHADTQYF.

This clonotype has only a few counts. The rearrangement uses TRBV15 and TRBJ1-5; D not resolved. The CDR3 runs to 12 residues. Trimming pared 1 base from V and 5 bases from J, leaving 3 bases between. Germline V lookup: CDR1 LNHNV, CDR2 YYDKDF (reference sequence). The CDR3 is CATSRVDQPQHF. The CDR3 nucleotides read TGTGCCACCAGCAGAGTCGATCAGCCCCAGCATTTT.

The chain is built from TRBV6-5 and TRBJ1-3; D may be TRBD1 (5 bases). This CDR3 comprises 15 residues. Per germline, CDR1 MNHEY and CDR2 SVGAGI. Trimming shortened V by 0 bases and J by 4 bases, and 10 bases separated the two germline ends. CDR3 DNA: TGTGCCAGCAGTTACTCGGGGGGATCAGGAAACACCATATATTTT. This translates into CASSYSGGSGNTIYF.

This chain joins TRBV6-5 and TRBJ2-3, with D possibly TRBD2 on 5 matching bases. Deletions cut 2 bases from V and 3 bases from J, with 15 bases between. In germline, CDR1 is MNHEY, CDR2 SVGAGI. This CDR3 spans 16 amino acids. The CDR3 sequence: CASSYTRASKTDTQYF. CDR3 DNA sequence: TGTGCCAGCAGTTACACACGCGCTAGCAAGACAGATACGCAGTATTTT.

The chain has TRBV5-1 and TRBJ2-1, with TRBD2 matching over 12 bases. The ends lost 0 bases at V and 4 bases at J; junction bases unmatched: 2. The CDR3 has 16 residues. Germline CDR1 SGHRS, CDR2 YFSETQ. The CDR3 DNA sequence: TGCGCCAGCAGCTTGGGGACTAGCGGGGATTACAATGAGCAGTTCTTC. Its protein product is CASSLGTSGDYNEQFF.

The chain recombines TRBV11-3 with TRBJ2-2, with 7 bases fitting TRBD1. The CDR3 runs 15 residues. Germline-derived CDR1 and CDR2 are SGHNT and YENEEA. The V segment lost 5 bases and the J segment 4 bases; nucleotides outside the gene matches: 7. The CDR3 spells CASSPGQVSTGELFF. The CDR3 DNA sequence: TGTGCCAGCAGCCCAGGACAGGTCAGCACCGGGGAGCTGTTTTTT.

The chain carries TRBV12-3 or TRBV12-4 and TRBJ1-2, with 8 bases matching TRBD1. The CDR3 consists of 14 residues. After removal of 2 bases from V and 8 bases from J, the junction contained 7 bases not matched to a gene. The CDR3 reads CASSLNRGKGGYTF. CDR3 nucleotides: TGTGCCAGCAGTTTAAACAGGGGGAAGGGAGGCTACACCTTC.

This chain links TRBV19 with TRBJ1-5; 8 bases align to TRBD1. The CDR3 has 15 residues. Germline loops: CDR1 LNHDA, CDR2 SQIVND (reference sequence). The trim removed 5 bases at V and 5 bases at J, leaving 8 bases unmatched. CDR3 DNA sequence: TGTGCCAGTAGTCCCTGGGACAGGAGCGATCAGCCCCAGCATTTT. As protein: CASSPWDRSDQPQHF.

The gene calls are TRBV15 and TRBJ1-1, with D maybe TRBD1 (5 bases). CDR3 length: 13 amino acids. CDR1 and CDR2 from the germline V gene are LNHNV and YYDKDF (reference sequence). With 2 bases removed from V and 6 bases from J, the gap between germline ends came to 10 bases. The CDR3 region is CATSRLTEAEAFF. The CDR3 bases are TGTGCCACCAGCAGACTGACAGAGGCTGAAGCTTTCTTT.

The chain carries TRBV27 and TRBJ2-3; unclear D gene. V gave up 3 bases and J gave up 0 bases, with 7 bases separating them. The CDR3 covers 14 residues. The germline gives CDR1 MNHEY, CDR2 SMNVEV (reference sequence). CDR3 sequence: CASSFTASTDTQYF. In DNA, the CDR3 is TGTGCCAGCAGTTTTACAGCAAGCACAGATACGCAGTATTTT.

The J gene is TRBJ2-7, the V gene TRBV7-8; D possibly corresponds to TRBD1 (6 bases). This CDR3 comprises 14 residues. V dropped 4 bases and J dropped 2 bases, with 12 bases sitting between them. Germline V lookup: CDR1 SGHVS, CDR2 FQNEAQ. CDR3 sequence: CASSSWTVTYEQYF. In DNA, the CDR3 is TGTGCCAGCAGCTCCTGGACAGTTACCTACGAGCAGTACTTC.

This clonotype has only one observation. The CDR3 loop is CASSPYREGTEAFF. The CDR3 DNA is TGTGCCAGCAGCCCCTACAGGGAGGGCACTGAAGCTTTCTTT. V is TRBV7-3 and J is TRBJ1-1; D possibly corresponds to TRBD1 (6 bases). V lost 5 bases, J lost 4 bases, and 14 bases lay in between. This CDR3 region has 14 residues. Per the germline V gene, CDR1 is SGHTA and CDR2 is FQGTGA.

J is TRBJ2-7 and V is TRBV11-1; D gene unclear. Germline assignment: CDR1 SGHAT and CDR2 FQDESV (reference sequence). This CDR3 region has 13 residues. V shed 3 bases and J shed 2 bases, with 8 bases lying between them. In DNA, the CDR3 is TGTGCCAGCAGCTTCGAGTGGACCTACGAGCAGTACTTC. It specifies CASSFEWTYEQYF.

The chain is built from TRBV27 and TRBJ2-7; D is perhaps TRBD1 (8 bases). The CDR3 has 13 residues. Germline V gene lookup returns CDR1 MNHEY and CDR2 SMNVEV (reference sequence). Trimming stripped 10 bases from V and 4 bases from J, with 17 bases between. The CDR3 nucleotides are TGTGCCAAACAGGGGGGAGGGAGGTACGAGCAGTACTTC. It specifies CAKQGGGRYEQYF.

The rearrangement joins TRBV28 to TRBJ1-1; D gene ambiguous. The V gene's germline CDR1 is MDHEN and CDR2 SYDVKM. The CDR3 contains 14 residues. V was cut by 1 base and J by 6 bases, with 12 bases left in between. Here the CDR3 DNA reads TGTGCCAGCAGTTTATCCCGTTTGTCCGCTGAAGCTTTCTTT. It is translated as CASSLSRLSAEAFF.

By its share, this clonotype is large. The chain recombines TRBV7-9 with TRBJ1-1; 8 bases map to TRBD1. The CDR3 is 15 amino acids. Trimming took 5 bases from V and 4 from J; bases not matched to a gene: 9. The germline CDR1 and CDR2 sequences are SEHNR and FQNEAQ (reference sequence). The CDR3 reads CASSPQQGGGTEAFF. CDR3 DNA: TGTGCCAGCAGCCCACAACAGGGGGGAGGCACTGAAGCTTTCTTT.

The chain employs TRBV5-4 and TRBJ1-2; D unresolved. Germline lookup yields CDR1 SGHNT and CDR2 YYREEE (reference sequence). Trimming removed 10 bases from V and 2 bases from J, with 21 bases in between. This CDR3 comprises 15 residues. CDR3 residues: CAGIRTESPNYGYTF. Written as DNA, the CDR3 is TGTGCCGGAATTCGGACGGAGTCTCCCAACTATGGCTACACCTTC.